This T cell receptor beta chain was obtained from a study of cytomegalovirus exposure and HLA in healthy donors. Whole-study results and caveats: Sequencing artifact likely explains a cluster of highly shared sequence variants.

V lost 10 bases, J lost 0 bases, and 10 bases lay in between. The CDR3 consists of 14 residues. Germline V gene data show CDR1 as MDHEN and CDR2 as SYDVKM. In the PCR, 60 Vbeta and 13 Jbeta primers were used. Measured with immunoSEQ multiplex PCR; TCRdb has only the in-frame clones, and not every one. The sample has 45,000 to 65,000 clones, 77% seen once. In the case of this clone: Its matching antigen is unknown.

Though probably carrying unrecorded immune exposures, donors were nominally healthy at sampling. Specimen: PBMCs. V is TRBV28 and J is TRBJ1-6; D gene uncertain. The TCR was taken from a woman between 40 and 50 years old in good health and CMV-seropositive. CDR3: CATLKSSYNSPLHF. As DNA, the CDR3 is TGTGCCACCCTAAAAAGCTCCTATAATTCACCCCTCCACTTT.